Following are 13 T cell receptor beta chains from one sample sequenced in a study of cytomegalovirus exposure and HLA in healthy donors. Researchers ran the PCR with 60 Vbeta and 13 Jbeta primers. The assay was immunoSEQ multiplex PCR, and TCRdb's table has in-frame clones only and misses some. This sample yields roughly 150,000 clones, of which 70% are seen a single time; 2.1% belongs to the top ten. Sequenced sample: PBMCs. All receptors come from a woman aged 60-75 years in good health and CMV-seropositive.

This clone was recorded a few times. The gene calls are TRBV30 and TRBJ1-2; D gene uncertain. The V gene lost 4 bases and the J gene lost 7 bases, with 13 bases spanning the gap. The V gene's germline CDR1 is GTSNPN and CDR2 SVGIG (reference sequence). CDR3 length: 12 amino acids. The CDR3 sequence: CAWTSSQVGYTF. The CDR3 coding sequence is TGTGCCTGGACCTCCTCGCAGGTTGGCTACACCTTC. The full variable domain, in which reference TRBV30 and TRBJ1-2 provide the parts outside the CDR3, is SQTIHQWPATLVQPVGSPLSLECTVEGTSNPNLYWYRQAAGRGLQLLFYSVGIGQISSEVPQNLSASRPQDRQFILSSKKLLLSDSGFYLCAWTSSQVGYTFGSGTRLTVV.

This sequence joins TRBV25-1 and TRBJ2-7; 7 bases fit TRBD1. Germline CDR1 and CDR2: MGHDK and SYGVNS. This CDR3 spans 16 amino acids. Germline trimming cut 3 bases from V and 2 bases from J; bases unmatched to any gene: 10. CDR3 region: CASSDFRQGRAYEQYF. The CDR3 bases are TGTGCCAGCAGTGACTTTAGACAGGGACGCGCCTACGAGCAGTACTTC.

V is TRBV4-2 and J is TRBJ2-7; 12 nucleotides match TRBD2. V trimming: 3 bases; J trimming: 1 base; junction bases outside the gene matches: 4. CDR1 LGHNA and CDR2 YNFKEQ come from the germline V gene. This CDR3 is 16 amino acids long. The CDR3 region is CASSQAGLAGSYEQYF. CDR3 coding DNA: TGTGCCAGCAGCCAGGCCGGACTAGCGGGGTCCTACGAGCAGTACTTC.

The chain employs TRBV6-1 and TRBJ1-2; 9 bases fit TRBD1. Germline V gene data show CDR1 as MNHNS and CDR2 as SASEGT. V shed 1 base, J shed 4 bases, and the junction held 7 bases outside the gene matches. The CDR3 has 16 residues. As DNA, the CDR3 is TGTGCCAGCAGTGAAGTCTCACAGGGGGCCATCTATGGCTACACCTTC. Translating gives CASSEVSQGAIYGYTF.

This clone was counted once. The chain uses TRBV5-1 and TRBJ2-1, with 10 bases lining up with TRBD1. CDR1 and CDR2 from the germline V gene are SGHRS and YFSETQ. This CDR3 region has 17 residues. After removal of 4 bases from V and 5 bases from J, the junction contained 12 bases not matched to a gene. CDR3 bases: TGCGCCAGCAGCCCTGCGGTTGGGACAGGGGATAACAATGAGCAGTTCTTC. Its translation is CASSPAVGTGDNNEQFF.

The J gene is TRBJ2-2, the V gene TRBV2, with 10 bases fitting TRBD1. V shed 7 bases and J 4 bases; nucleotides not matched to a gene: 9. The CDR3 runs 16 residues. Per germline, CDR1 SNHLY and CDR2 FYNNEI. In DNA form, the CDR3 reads TGTGCCAGCACCCCACTTGACAGGGGGCTCACCGGGGAGCTGTTTTTT. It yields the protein CASTPLDRGLTGELFF.

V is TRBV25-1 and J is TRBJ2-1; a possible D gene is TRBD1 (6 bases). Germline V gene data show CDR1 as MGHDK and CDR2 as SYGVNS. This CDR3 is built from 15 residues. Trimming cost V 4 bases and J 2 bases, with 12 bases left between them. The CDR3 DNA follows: TGTGCCAGCAGTGGCCTAGGGGGTACCTACAATGAGCAGTTCTTC. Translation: CASSGLGGTYNEQFF.

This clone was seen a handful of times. Here the CDR3 reads CAISEGDSGSQPQHF. As DNA, the CDR3 is TGTGCCATCAGTGAAGGAGACAGTGGAAGTCAGCCCCAGCATTTT. The chain couples TRBV10-3 to TRBJ1-5; TRBD1 is a possible D gene (5 bases). The ends were cut back, 3 bases at V and 6 bases at J, with 15 bases in the middle. CDR1 and CDR2 (germline): ENHRY, SYGVKD. This CDR3 has 15 amino acids.

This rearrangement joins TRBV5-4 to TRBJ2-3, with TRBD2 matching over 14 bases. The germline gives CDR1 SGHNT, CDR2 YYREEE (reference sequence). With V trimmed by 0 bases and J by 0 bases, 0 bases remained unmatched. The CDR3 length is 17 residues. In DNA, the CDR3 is TGTGCCAGCAGCTTGGGACTAGCGGGAGGGAGCACAGATACGCAGTATTTT. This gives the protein CASSLGLAGGSTDTQYF.

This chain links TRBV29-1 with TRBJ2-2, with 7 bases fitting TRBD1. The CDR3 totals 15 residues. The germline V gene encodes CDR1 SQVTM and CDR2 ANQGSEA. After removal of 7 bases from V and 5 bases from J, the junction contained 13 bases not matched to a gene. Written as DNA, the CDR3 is TGCAGCGCTAATACAGGGGAGATTTTTACCGGGGAGCTGTTTTTT. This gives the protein CSANTGEIFTGELFF.

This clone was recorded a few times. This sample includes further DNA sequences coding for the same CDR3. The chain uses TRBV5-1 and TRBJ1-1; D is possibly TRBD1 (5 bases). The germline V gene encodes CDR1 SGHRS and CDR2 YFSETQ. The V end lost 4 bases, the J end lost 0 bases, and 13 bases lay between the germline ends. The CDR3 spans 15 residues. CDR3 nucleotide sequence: TGCGCCAGCAGCAACAGACAGCTCTTGAACACTGAAGCTTTCTTT. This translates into CASSNRQLLNTEAFF.

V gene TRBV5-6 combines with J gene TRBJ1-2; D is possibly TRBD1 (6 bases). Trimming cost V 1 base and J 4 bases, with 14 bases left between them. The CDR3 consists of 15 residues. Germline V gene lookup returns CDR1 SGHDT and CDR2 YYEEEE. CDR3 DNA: TGTGCCAGCAGCTTGATCTTAGGGGGAACCTATGGCTACACCTTC. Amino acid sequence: CASSLILGGTYGYTF.

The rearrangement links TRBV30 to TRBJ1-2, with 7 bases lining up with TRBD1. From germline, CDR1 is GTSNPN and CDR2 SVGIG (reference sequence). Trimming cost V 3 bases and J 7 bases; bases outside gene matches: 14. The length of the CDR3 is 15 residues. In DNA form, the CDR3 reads TGTGCCTGGAGGAGCCGACAGGGTTCCTCGAGTGGCTACACCTTC. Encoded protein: CAWRSRQGSSSGYTF.